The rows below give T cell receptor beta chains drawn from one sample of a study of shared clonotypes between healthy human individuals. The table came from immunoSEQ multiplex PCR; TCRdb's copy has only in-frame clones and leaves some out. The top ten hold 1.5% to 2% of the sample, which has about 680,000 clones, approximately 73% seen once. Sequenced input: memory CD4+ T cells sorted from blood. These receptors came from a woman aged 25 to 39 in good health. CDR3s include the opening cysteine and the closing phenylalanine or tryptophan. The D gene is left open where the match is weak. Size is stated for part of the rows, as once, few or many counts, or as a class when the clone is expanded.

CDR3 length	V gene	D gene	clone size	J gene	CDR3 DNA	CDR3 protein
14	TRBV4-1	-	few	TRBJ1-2	TGCGCCAGCAGCCAAGTACAGCGTATCTATGGCTACACCTTC	CASSQVQRIYGYTF
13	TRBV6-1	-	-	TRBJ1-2	TGTGCCAGCAGTGCTTTTGGGCTGGGTGGCTACACCTTC	CASSAFGLGGYTF
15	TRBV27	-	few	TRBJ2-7	TGTGCCAGCAGTGCCCCGGGACAAAGCTCCTACGAGCAGTACTTC	CASSAPGQSSYEQYF
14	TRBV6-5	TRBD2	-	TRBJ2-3	TGTGCCAGCAGTTCTAGCGGGATGGCAGATACGCAGTATTTT	CASSSSGMADTQYF
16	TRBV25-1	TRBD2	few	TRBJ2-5	TGTGCCAGCAGTGATACCGGGACTAGCGAGAAAGAGACCCAGTACTTC	CASSDTGTSEKETQYF
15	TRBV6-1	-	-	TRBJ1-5	TGTGCCAGCAGGAGGCAGGGGTATAGCAATCAGCCCCAGCATTTT	CASRRQGYSNQPQHF
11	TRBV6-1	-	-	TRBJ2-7	TGTGCCAGCAGTACAGGGCATGAGCAGTACTTC	CASSTGHEQYF
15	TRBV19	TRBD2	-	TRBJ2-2	TGTGCCACCTTCGACGGGAGGGGTTCCACCGGGGAGCTGTTTTTT	CATFDGRGSTGELFF
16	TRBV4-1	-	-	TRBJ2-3	TGCGCCAGCAGCCCCATCGCAGGGCGAGATCAGGATACGCAGTATTTT	CASSPIAGRDQDTQYF
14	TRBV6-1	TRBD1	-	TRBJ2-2	TGTGCCAGCACTTCACAGGGGGCCGGCGGGGAGCTGTTTTTT	CASTSQGAGGELFF
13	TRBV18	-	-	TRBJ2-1	TGTGCCAGCTCACCACCCATGCGGGATGAGCAGTTCTTC	CASSPPMRDEQFF
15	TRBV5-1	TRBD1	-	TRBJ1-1	TGCGCCAGCAGCCGACAGGGGGCGATGAACACTGAAGCTTTCTTT	CASSRQGAMNTEAFF
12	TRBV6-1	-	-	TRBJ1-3	TGTGCCAGCAGTGAGAACGGAAACACCATATATTTT	CASSENGNTIYF
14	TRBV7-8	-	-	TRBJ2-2	TGTGCCAGCAGTCGAAACGGGAACACCGGGGAGCTGTTTTTT	CASSRNGNTGELFF
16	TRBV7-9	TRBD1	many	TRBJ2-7	TGTGCCAGCAGCTTATTAGGGACAGGGGGCTCCTACGAGCAGTACTTC	CASSLLGTGGSYEQYF
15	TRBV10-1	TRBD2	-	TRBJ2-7	TGCGCCAGCAGTGAAAGGGCTAGCGGGAGAAACGAGCAGTACTTC	CASSERASGRNEQYF
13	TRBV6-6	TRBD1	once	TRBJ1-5	TGTGCCAGCAGGGGGACAGGCCATCAGCCCCAGCATTTT	CASRGTGHQPQHF
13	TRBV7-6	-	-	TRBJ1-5	TGTGCCAGCAGTGACAGTAGCAATCAGCCCCAGCATTTT	CASSDSSNQPQHF
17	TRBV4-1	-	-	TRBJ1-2	TGCGCCAGCACCCGTATCGGCGTACGGATTAGTAACTATGGCTACACCTTC	CASTRIGVRISNYGYTF
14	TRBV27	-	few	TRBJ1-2	TGTGCCAGCAGTTTAGGAGGGGCCTGGGAAGGCTACACCTTC	CASSLGGAWEGYTF
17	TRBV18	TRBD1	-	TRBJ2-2	TGTGCCAGCTCACCGATAAAACAGGGGGCGACGTCCGGGGAGCTGTTTTTT	CASSPIKQGATSGELFF
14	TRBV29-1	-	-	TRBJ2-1	TGCAGCGTCCGGGGTAAAAGCTCCTACAATGAGCAGTTCTTC	CSVRGKSSYNEQFF
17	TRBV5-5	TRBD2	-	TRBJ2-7	TGTGCCAGCAGCTTGCTCGGGAGGGGGAACCCTCTGGCCGAGCAGTACTTC	CASSLLGRGNPLAEQYF
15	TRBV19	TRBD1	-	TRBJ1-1	TGTGCCAGTAGGCGGGAACGGACAGGGGGCACTGAAGCTTTCTTT	CASRRERTGGTEAFF
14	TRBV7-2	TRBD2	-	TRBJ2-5	TGTGCCAGCAGCCCGGGACTACTCCAAGAGACCCAGTACTTC	CASSPGLLQETQYF
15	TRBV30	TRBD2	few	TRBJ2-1	TGTGCCTGGAGGAAGCGGGGTAGCTCCTACAATGAGCAGTTCTTC	CAWRKRGSSYNEQFF
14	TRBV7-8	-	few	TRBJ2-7	TGTGCCAGCAGCCCCGCCGGAACTCGCTACGAGCAGTACTTC	CASSPAGTRYEQYF
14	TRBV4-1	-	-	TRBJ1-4	TGCGCCAGCAGCCAAGCCCCAACTAATGAAAAACTGTTTTTT	CASSQAPTNEKLFF
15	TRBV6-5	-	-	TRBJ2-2	TGTGCCAGCAGCCGGGTCATCGGCTTGTCCGGGGAGCTGTTTTTT	CASSRVIGLSGELFF
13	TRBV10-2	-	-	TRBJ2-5	TGCGCCAGCAGGCCACCAGGGAAAGAGACCCAGTACTTC	CASRPPGKETQYF
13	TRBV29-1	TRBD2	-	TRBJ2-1	TGCAGCGTCCGTAGCGGGAGCTACAATGAGCAGTTCTTC	CSVRSGSYNEQFF
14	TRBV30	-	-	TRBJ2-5	TGTGCCTGGAGTGCGACCAGGGTCTCCGAGACCCAGTACTTC	CAWSATRVSETQYF
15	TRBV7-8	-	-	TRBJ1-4	TGTGCCAGCAGCTTAGGTTGGCAGTTTAATGAAAAACTGTTTTTT	CASSLGWQFNEKLFF
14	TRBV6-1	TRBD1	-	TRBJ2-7	TGTGCCAGCAGCGACAGGGGCCCCATTTACGAGCAGTACTTC	CASSDRGPIYEQYF
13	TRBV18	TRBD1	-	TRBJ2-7	TGTGCCAGCTCCCACACAGGGGACCACGAGCAGTACTTC	CASSHTGDHEQYF
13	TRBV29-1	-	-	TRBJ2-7	TGCAGCGTCCAAACCACGACTAACTACGAGCAGTACTTC	CSVQTTTNYEQYF
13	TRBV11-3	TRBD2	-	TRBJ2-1	TGTGCCAGCAGCTTAACTAGCGGGGTAGAGCAGTTCTTC	CASSLTSGVEQFF
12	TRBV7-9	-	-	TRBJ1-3	TGTGCCAGCACTACTTCGGGAAACACCATATATTTT	CASTTSGNTIYF
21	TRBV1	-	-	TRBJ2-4	TGCACCAGCAGCCAACCATACGAAGAGTGCGGGGTGGCCCTAGCCAAAAACATTCAGTACTTC	CTSSQPYEECGVALAKNIQYF
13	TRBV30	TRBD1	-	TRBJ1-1	TGTGCCTGGCGCAATACAGGGGGCACTGAAGCTTTCTTT	CAWRNTGGTEAFF
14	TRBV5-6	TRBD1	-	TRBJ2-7	TGTGCCAGCAGCTTGGGGGACAGGGGACACGAGCAGTACTTC	CASSLGDRGHEQYF
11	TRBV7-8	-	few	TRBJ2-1	TGTGCCAGCAAGTGGGACAATGAGCAGTTCTTC	CASKWDNEQFF
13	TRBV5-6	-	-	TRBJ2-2	TGTGCCAGCAGCTTTCTTGGGGGCGGGGAGCTGTTTTTT	CASSFLGGGELFF
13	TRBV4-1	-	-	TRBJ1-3	TGCGCCAGCAGGAGAATGGCTGGAAACACCATATATTTT	CASRRMAGNTIYF
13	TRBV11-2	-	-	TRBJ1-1	TGTGCCAGCACCTTTAACTGGGGCACTGAAGCTTTCTTT	CASTFNWGTEAFF
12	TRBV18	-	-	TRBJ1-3	TGTGCCACCACAGGGATCGGAAACACCATATATTTT	CATTGIGNTIYF